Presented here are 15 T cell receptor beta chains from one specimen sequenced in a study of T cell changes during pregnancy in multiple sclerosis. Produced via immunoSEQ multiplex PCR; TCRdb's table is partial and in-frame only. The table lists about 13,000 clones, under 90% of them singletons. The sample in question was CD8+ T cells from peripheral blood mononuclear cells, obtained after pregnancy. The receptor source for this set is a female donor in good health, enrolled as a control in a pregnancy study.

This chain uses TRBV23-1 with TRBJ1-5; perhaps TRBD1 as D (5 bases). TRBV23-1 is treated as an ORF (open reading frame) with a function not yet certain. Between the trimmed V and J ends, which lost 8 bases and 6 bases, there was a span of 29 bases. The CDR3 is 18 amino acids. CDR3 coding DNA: TGCGCCAGCTTCGTACAACACAGGAACGGTTTAGTCAGTCAGCCCCAGCATTTT. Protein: CASFVQHRNGLVSQPQHF.

CDR3 sequence: CASRVTGTEAFF. CDR3 bases: TGTGCCAGTAGGGTGACAGGGACTGAAGCTTTCTTT. The V call is TRBV19, the J call TRBJ1-1; 7 positions agree with TRBD1. The length of the CDR3 is 12 residues. V lost 6 bases to trimming and J lost 5 bases; unmatched junction nucleotides: 3. Per the germline V gene, CDR1 is LNHDA and CDR2 is SQIVND (reference sequence). Full variable domain (remainder filled in from reference TRBV19 and TRBJ1-1): DGGITQSPKYLFRKEGQNVTLSCEQNLNHDAMYWYRQDPGQGLRLIYYSQIVNDFQKGDIAEGYSVSREKKESFPLTVTSAQKNPTAFYLCASRVTGTEAFFGQGTRLTVV.

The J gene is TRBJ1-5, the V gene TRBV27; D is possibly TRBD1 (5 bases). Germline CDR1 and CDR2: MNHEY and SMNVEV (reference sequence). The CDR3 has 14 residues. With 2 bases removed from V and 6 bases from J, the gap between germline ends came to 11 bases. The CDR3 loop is CASSLQGYSQPQHF. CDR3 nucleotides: TGTGCCAGCAGTTTACAGGGCTATAGTCAGCCCCAGCATTTT.

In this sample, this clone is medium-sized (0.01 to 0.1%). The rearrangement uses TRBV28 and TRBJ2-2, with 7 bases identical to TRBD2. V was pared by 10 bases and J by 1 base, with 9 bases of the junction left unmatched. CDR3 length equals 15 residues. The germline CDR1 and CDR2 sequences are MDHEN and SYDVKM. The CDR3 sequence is CATRPTSENTGELFF. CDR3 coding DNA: TGTGCCACCCGCCCCACTAGCGAGAACACCGGGGAGCTGTTTTTT.

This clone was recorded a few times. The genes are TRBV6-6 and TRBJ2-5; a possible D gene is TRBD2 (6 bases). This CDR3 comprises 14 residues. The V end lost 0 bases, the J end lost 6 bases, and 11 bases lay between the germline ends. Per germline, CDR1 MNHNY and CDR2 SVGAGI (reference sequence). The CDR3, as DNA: TGTGCCAGCAGTTACTCAGGGGAGGTGAAGACCCAGTACTTC. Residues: CASSYSGEVKTQYF.

CDR3 residues: CASGGSYGYTF. The CDR3 bases are TGTGCCAGTGGGGGGTCTTATGGCTACACCTTC. The chain joins TRBV19 to TRBJ1-2, with D perhaps TRBD1 (5 bases). The CDR3 runs 11 residues. Germline V CDR1 and CDR2: LNHDA, SQIVND (reference sequence). Trimming removed 8 bases at V and 5 bases at J, with 9 bases between.

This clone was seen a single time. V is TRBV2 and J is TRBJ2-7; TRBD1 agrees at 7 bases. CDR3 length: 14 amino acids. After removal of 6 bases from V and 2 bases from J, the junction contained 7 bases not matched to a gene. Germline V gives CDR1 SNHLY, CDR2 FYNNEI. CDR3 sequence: CASRTGTATYEQYF. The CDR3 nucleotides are TGTGCCAGCAGGACCGGGACAGCAACCTACGAGCAGTACTTC.

The CDR3 is CASSVAPGAGDEQYF. CDR3 DNA: TGTGCCAGCAGCGTAGCCCCAGGGGCGGGGGACGAGCAGTACTTC. This rearrangement joins TRBV9 to TRBJ2-7, with D tentatively TRBD2 (7 bases). V was pared by 0 bases and J by 5 bases, with 15 bases between. The CDR3 length is 15 residues. CDR1 is SGDLS and CDR2 is YYNGEE in the germline V gene.

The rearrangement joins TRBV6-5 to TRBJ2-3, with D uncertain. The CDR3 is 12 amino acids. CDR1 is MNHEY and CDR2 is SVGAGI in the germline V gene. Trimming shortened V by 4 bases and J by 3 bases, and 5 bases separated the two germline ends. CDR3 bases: TGTGCCAGCAGTTCGCGTACAGATACGCAGTATTTT. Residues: CASSSRTDTQYF.

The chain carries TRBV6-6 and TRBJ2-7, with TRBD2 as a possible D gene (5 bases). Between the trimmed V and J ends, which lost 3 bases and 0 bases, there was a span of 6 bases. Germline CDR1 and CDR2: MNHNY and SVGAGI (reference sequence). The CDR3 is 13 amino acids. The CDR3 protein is CASSYRDSYEQYF. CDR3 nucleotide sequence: TGTGCCAGCAGTTATCGGGACTCCTACGAGCAGTACTTC.

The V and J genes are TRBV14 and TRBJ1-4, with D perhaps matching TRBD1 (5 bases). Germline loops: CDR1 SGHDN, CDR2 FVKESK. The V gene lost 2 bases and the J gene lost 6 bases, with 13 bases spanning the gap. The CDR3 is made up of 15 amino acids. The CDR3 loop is CASSQNDRTDEKLFF. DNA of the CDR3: TGTGCCAGCAGCCAAAACGACAGAACGGATGAAAAACTGTTTTTT.

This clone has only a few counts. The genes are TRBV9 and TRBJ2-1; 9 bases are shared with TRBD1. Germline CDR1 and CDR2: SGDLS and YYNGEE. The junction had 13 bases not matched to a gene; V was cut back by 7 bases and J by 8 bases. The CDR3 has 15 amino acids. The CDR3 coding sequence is TGTGCCAGCGGAACCGGGACAGGGAATCCGGATGAGCAGTTCTTC. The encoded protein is CASGTGTGNPDEQFF. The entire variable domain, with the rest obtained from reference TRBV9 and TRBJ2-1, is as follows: DSGVTQTPKHLITATGQRVTLRCSPRSGDLSVYWYQQSLDQGLQFLIQYYNGEERAKGNILERFSAQQFPDLHSELNLSSLELGDSALYFCASGTGTGNPDEQFFGPGTRLTVL.

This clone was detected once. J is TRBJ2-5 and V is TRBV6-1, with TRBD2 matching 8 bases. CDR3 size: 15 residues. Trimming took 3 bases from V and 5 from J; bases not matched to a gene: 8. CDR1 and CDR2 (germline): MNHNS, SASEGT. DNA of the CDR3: TGTGCCAGCAGTGATCCGGGGGGGCGTGAGGAGACCCAGTACTTC. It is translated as CASSDPGGREETQYF.

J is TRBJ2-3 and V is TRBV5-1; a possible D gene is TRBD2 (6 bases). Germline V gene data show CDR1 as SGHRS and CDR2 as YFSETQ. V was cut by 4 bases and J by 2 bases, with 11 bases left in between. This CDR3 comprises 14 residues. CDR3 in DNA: TGCGCCAGCAGCCCCTGGGAGGCCACAGATACGCAGTATTTT. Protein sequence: CASSPWEATDTQYF.

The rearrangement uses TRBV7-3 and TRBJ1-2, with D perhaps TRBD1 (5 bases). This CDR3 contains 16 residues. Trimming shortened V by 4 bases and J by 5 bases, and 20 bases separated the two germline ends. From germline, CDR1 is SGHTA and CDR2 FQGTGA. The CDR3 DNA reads TGTGCCAGCAGCTCTGGACAAGGTCGATTACTATATGGCTACACCTTC. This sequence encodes CASSSGQGRLLYGYTF.